The text below deals with one T cell receptor beta chain. Its antigen is unidentified. The sample originates from a study of CD8 T cells in ankylosing spondylitis. General observations from the study: Past studies reported some motif variants in reactive arthritis synovial fluid and blood. Relatively rare in peripheral blood, disease-linked clones were also CD8+. Seemingly characteristic of ankylosing spondylitis blood was a TCR beta motif consisting of eight highly homologous variants.

The CDR3 is 17 residues long. Germline V gene lookup returns CDR1 SGHTA and CDR2 FQGNSA. V lost 5 bases, J lost 3 bases, and 20 bases lay in between. Each CDR3 protein is one row after TCRdb ran MiXCR on the 5' RACE reads. The sample contains 190,000 or so distinct CDR3 sequences, more than 10% of which appear only once. Sequenced input: blood, either unsorted or a sorted T cell fraction (not recorded which). The chain carries TRBV7-2 and TRBJ2-1; D perhaps matches TRBD2 (6 bases). The TCR originated in a male donor with ankylosing spondylitis or in good health (not recorded which). The CDR3 region has the DNA TGTGCCAGCAGCCCAGGATTCGGTCTAGCGTACTACAATGAGCAGTTCTTC. Translated, it gives CASSPGFGLAYYNEQFF.